This entry features one TCR beta chain sequence. Its specificity is not known. The CDR3 covers 14 residues. Per the germline V gene, CDR1 is MDHEN and CDR2 is SYDVKM. The germline V and J ends were trimmed by 3 bases and 5 bases, with 14 bases remaining between them. The data were obtained in a study of shared clonotypes between healthy human individuals. The study, taken as a whole, reports: Relative to memory subsets, naive subsets generally showed larger estimated richness. In having few donors, the study represented limited genetic and exposure-history diversity.

CD45RO negativity and positive selection for CCR7 defined naive CD8 cells, a population that excluded terminally differentiated effector memory CD45RA+ cells. The repertoire was sequenced with immunoSEQ multiplex PCR; TCRdb's copy has only in-frame clones and lacks some. Of 2 million to 2.5 million clones listed, about 92% are singletons. This chain joins TRBV28 and TRBJ2-7; D not resolved. This TCR was recovered from a man aged 18 to 30 in good health. Some clones in this sample may be carry-over from other donors' samples. The sample taken for sequencing was naive CD8+ T cells from PBMCs. As DNA, the CDR3 is TGTGCCAGCAGTTTTTTAAAATCGGCCCACGAGCAGTACTTC. Residues: CASSFLKSAHEQYF.